This T cell receptor beta chain is drawn from a study of blood T cell repertoires in COVID-19 (TCRdb year 2020). Background for the entire study: Samples covering the acute and convalescent phases of COVID-19 were provided by collaborators in the United States, Italy and Spain. Deeply sampled blood TCRbeta repertoires from subjects exposed to, actively infected with, or recovered from COVID-19 were included in the dataset. The prospective study material was composed of cDNA or gDNA derived from T cells, B-cell-depleted T cells, or PBMCs. The repertoires were made available in a free public database intended to serve as a resource for research on the immune response to SARS-CoV-2. Where available, HLA class I and class II types were obtained from metadata supplied by the sample provider rather than from assay-based typing. Samples were obtained from the ongoing ImmuneRACE study (first 160 participants) and from 950 to 1,500 subjects provided by 6 global collaborators. A de-identified subject ID, COVID-19 status, age in years and sex were almost always included in the sample metadata.

Paper-wide results and their limitations: The amount of clinical and demographic metadata varied by source and participant and was provided uncurated.

TCRbeta CDR3 regions were amplified from genomic DNA using the immunoSEQ Assay, a bias-controlled multiplex PCR. Per the source publication's procedure: The number of nucleated cells in each sample was estimated by amplification of reference gene primers within the assay. To quantify the absolute abundance of each unique TCRbeta CDR3 rearrangement, sequence reads were collapsed and filtered. For each sample, productive Simpson clonality was calculated by taking the square root of Simpson's diversity index across productive rearrangements. Drawn from immuneACCESS, this table holds only the in-frame rearrangements with V and J called that TCRdb kept. Clones are partly lost; checked studies trace under half to an unresolved V gene and leave the rest unexplained. V and J calls and clone size are those listed in that table; D and trimming were worked out from the DNA. The sample contains 250,000 or so clones, roughly 89% of them found a single time. 2.1% of the sample is taken by the ten largest.

The CDR3 runs 13 residues from the cysteine to the phenylalanine. This entry keeps only the CDR3 DNA: 39 bases, framed from base 1. The germline V gene yields SGHNT for CDR1 and YENEEA for CDR2. The junction carries 9 bases between V and J, which are trimmed by 5 bases and 2 bases respectively. In Seattle, one collaborating source enrolled patients while the infection was active and tracked those patients longitudinally over the course of disease. Collaborating institutions collected whole blood in K2EDTA tubes following their own protocols. For TCRbeta analysis, collaborators shipped samples as frozen whole blood, isolated PBMCs, or DNA extracted from either of those sample types. A remark on this clone: What antigen it recognizes has not been identified. One base away there is no much larger clone; base qualities are not given.

The receptor's source is a woman aged 60-75 years with COVID-19, enrolled during active disease. In this chain, TRBV11-3 is recombined with TRBJ1-1; the best D guess is TRBD1, with 5 bases matching. Material for sequencing was peripheral blood. The CDR3 in this case is CASSPDSNTEAFF. The bases are TGTGCCAGCAGCCCCGACAGTAACACTGAAGCTTTCTTT.